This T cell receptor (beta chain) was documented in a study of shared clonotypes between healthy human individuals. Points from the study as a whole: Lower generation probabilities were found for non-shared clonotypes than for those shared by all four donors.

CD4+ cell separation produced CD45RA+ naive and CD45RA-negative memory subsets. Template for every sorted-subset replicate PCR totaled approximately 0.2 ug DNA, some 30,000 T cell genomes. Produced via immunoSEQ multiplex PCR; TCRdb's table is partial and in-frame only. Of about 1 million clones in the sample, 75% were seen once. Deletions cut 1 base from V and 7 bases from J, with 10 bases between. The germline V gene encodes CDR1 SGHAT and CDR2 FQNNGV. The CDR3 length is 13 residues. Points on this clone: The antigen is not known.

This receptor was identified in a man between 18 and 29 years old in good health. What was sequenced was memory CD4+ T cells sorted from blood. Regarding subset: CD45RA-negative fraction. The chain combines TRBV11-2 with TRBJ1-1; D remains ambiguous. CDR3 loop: CASSLVPGLEAFF. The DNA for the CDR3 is TGTGCCAGCAGCTTAGTGCCAGGCCTTGAAGCTTTCTTT. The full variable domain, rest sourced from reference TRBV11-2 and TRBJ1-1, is EAGVAQSPRYKIIEKRQSVAFWCNPISGHATLYWYQQILGQGPKLLIQFQNNGVVDDSQLPKDRFSAERLKGVDSTLKIQPAKLEDSAVYLCASSLVPGLEAFFGQGTRLTVV.